Below, 20 T cell receptor beta chains from the same sample are listed, as sequenced in a study of sequential checkpoint blockade in melanoma. Here immunoSEQ multiplex PCR was the method, and the copy in TCRdb shows in-frame clones only, minus some. The data show approximately 34,000 clones, roughly 86% seen once. Treatment reported: randomized to nivolumab then ipilimumab (arm A) or the reverse (arm B). Sequencing used CD8+ T cells sorted from blood (inferred from file names), obtained from a patient given nivolumab and ipilimumab in sequence. The receptor set was obtained from a human donor with melanoma.

This clone was counted only a few times. V and J are TRBV5-4 and TRBJ1-3; weak D call: TRBD1 (6 bases). Trimming shortened V by 7 bases and J by 2 bases, and 10 bases separated the two germline ends. This CDR3 is built from 13 residues. Germline assignment: CDR1 SGHNT and CDR2 YYREEE (reference sequence). CDR3 nucleotide sequence: TGTGCCAGCGGGGAGGGGGCTGGAAACACCATATATTTT. Protein: CASGEGAGNTIYF.

J is TRBJ2-7 and V is TRBV18; 9 bases are a match to TRBD1. V dropped 4 bases and J dropped 4; count of bases not matched to a gene: 11. The length of the CDR3 is 16 residues. CDR1 is KGHSH and CDR2 is LQKENI in the germline V gene. CDR3 loop: CASSLTTGGPLYEQYF. CDR3 nucleotide sequence: TGTGCCAGCTCACTTACCACAGGGGGCCCCTTGTACGAGCAGTACTTC.

The chain employs TRBV5-1 and TRBJ1-1; no clear D. CDR3 length equals 14 residues. Trimming removed 4 bases at V and 1 base at J, with 11 bases between. From germline, CDR1 is SGHRS and CDR2 YFSETQ. The CDR3 region has the DNA TGCGCCAGCAGCCCCCATCTGGCGAACACTGAAGCTTTCTTT. It specifies CASSPHLANTEAFF.

This sequence joins TRBV9 and TRBJ2-1; TRBD2 might be the D (5 bases). Germline CDR1 is SGDLS and CDR2 is YYNGEE. CDR3 size: 13 residues. V lost 0 bases, J lost 9 bases, and 10 bases lay in between. Written as DNA, the CDR3 is TGTGCCAGCAGCGTAGATCACGGGATTGAGCAGTTCTTC. Protein: CASSVDHGIEQFF.

This sequence joins TRBV6-1 and TRBJ2-7, with D unclear. Germline lookup yields CDR1 MNHNS and CDR2 SASEGT. V was clipped by 3 bases and J by 2 bases, with 5 bases between them. The CDR3 sequence is 12 residues long. CDR3 in amino acids: CASSDIAYEQYF. CDR3 in DNA: TGTGCCAGCAGTGACATAGCCTACGAGCAGTACTTC.

This clone was picked up a small number of times. The chain employs TRBV28 and TRBJ1-3; D might be TRBD1 (5 bases). The CDR3 sequence is 14 residues long. The V gene's germline CDR1 is MDHEN and CDR2 SYDVKM. Between the trimmed V and J ends, which lost 3 bases and 4 bases, there was a span of 10 bases. The CDR3 protein is CASSFSGLGNTIYF. In DNA, the CDR3 is TGTGCCAGCAGTTTCTCAGGGCTAGGAAACACCATATATTTT.

This chain joins TRBV19 and TRBJ2-7; TRBD2 aligns across 7 bases. The CDR3 has 13 residues. Germline loops: CDR1 LNHDA, CDR2 SQIVND (reference sequence). The trim removed 8 bases at V and 3 bases at J, leaving 7 bases unmatched. The CDR3 reads CASSSGILYEQYF. Here the CDR3 DNA reads TGTGCCAGTTCTAGCGGTATCCTCTACGAGCAGTACTTC.

This clone was detected only once. V is TRBV6-5 and J is TRBJ2-2; 13 positions agree with TRBD2. Unmatched junction bases numbered 1, after V lost 2 bases and J lost 4 bases. CDR3 length equals 16 residues. CDR1 and CDR2 (germline): MNHEY, SVGAGI. CDR3 nucleotide sequence: TGTGCCAGCAGTTACGGGACTAGCGGGGTCACCGGGGAGCTGTTTTTT. This codes for CASSYGTSGVTGELFF.

This clone has more than one count but fewer than ten. The gene calls are TRBV11-2 and TRBJ2-5; D is unresolved. V dropped 3 bases and J dropped 4 bases, with 9 bases sitting between them. CDR1 is SGHAT and CDR2 is FQNNGV in the germline V gene. The CDR3 covers 13 residues. The CDR3 spells CASSFVSGETQYF. CDR3 DNA sequence: TGTGCCAGCAGCTTCGTCAGTGGAGAGACCCAGTACTTC.

This chain uses TRBV27 with TRBJ1-2, with D hard to call. Germline-derived CDR1 and CDR2 are MNHEY and SMNVEV (reference sequence). This CDR3 has 15 amino acids. Deletions cut 5 bases from V and 1 base from J, with 14 bases between. CDR3 DNA: TGTGCCAGCAGTAGCTTGGTGGGGAGTAACTATGGCTACACCTTC. It codes for CASSSLVGSNYGYTF.

The chain recombines TRBV6-5 with TRBJ2-5, with D possibly matching TRBD1 (5 bases). Germline values: CDR1 MNHEY, CDR2 SVGAGI. The ends were cut back, 2 bases at V and 5 bases at J, with 15 bases in the middle. This CDR3 is 15 amino acids long. The DNA of the CDR3 is TGTGCCAGCAGTTACGGTGTAGGGGTGATGGAGACCCAGTACTTC. It translates to CASSYGVGVMETQYF.

The rearrangement joins TRBV28 to TRBJ2-1, with D possibly TRBD2 on 6 matching bases. V shed 7 bases and J shed 2 bases, with 18 bases lying between them. Germline values: CDR1 MDHEN, CDR2 SYDVKM. The CDR3 contains 16 residues. CDR3 protein: CASTPAMAGPYNEQFF. The CDR3 nucleotides read TGTGCCAGCACTCCGGCAATGGCGGGACCCTACAATGAGCAGTTCTTC.

V and J are TRBV28 and TRBJ2-3, with TRBD1 matching over 10 bases. With 4 bases clipped from V and 0 bases from J, the junction kept 16 bases outside the gene matches. The CDR3 length is 20 residues. Per the germline V gene, CDR1 is MDHEN and CDR2 is SYDVKM. CDR3 nucleotide sequence: TGTGCCAGCAGTTCATTTTGGGACAGGGGATCCTCTTCCAGCACAGATACGCAGTATTTT. It is translated as CASSSFWDRGSSSSTDTQYF.

This clone showed up just a few times. The chain combines TRBV13 with TRBJ1-1, with 7 bases lining up with TRBD1. V was pared by 4 bases and J by 11 bases, with 16 bases of the junction left unmatched. The CDR3 is 15 amino acids. CDR1 and CDR2 (germline): PRHDT, FYEKMQ (reference sequence). The CDR3 bases are TGTGCCAGCAGCTATGGGCCTACCCCCGACAGGGTTGCTTTCTTT. This gives the protein CASSYGPTPDRVAFF.

V usage is TRBV7-3 and J usage is TRBJ2-1, with 7 nucleotides matching TRBD1. V trimming: 2 bases; J trimming: 7 bases; junction bases outside the gene matches: 8. Germline V CDR1 and CDR2: SGHTA, FQGTGA. This CDR3 is 15 amino acids long. In DNA form, the CDR3 reads TGTGCCAGCAGCTTAGGGCCCGGGACAGAAAATGAGCAGTTCTTC. Translated, it gives CASSLGPGTENEQFF.

This clone came up a few times. This sequence joins TRBV5-4 and TRBJ2-1, with TRBD1 matching over 8 bases. The V segment lost 2 bases and the J segment 3 bases; nucleotides outside the gene matches: 1. The CDR3 extends over 14 amino acids. Germline V gene lookup returns CDR1 SGHNT and CDR2 YYREEE (reference sequence). CDR3 nucleotides: TGTGCCAGCAGCTTACAGGGGGACTACAATGAGCAGTTCTTC. It is translated as CASSLQGDYNEQFF.

V gene TRBV7-2 combines with J gene TRBJ2-3; D is unresolved. Trimming left V 5 bases short and J 1 base short, with 13 bases between. This CDR3 has 15 amino acids. Germline loops: CDR1 SGHTA, CDR2 FQGNSA. As DNA, the CDR3 is TGTGCCAGCAGCCAGACGGCTAGGCGCACAGATACGCAGTATTTT. Its translation is CASSQTARRTDTQYF.

The chain uses TRBV4-2 and TRBJ2-7, with TRBD1 as a possible D gene (5 bases). The CDR3 runs to 16 residues. Trimming removed 0 bases at V and 1 base at J, with 13 bases between. Germline CDR1 is LGHNA and CDR2 is YNFKEQ. CDR3 nucleotides: TGTGCCAGCAGCCAAGAGGAAGGCGACAGTTCCTACGAGCAGTACTTC. Its protein product is CASSQEEGDSSYEQYF.

The chain has TRBV6-6 and TRBJ1-5, with 7 bases lining up with TRBD1. Germline V gene lookup returns CDR1 MNHNY and CDR2 SVGAGI (reference sequence). This CDR3 region has 16 residues. After removal of 5 bases from V and 0 bases from J, the junction contained 7 bases not matched to a gene. CDR3 sequence: CASSPGTDNSNQPQHF. CDR3 nucleotides: TGTGCCAGCAGTCCGGGGACAGACAATAGCAATCAGCCCCAGCATTTT.

This chain links TRBV5-1 with TRBJ1-1; the D gene is possibly TRBD1 (6 bases). This CDR3 is built from 14 residues. Per the germline V gene, CDR1 is SGHRS and CDR2 is YFSETQ. The ends were cut back, 0 bases at V and 1 base at J, with 7 bases in the middle. Written as DNA, the CDR3 is TGCGCCAGCAGCTTGGGACAGGAGAACACTGAAGCTTTCTTT. Protein: CASSLGQENTEAFF.